The source of this TCR beta chain is a study of cytomegalovirus exposure and HLA in healthy donors. Study summary: As released early, the data held 80 million to 90 million unique TCRs from HLA-typed donors.

With respect to this clone: Its antigen is not identified.

The CDR3 runs 15 residues. Germline CDR1 MNHNS, CDR2 SASEGT. V gave up 6 bases and J gave up 7 bases, with 22 bases separating them. Researchers ran the PCR with 60 Vbeta and 13 Jbeta primers. Sequencing used immunoSEQ multiplex PCR; TCRdb keeps in-frame clones, though not all of them. Here the sample spans about 140,000 clones, over 60% being singletons. Study findings and constraints: Productive rates of about 87% or about 30% were seen for most TCR beta V segments in an earlier analysis.

This clonotype was obtained from a woman aged 30 to 39 in good health and CMV-seronegative. The V gene is TRBV6-1, the J gene TRBJ2-7; D may be TRBD2 (7 bases). The sample taken for sequencing was PBMCs. CDR3 nucleotides: TGTGCCAGCAGCCCCCCGGGGGGCCTTATGGTGGAGCAGTACTTC. Translated: CASSPPGGLMVEQYF.